The 29 T cell receptor beta chains reported below all come from one sample, sequenced in a study of Ad26.COV2.S vaccination and SARS-CoV-2 variants. Produced via immunoSEQ multiplex PCR; TCRdb's table is partial and in-frame only. The sample consists of roughly 380,000 clones, around nine tenths of them appearing once. Treatment defined: about 20 received Ad26.COV2.S at low or high dose, single or two shots; about 5 received placebo; per-sample allocation not given. Specimens were obtained on day 63 following the first vaccine or placebo injection. The material was peripheral blood, obtained in a trial of Ad26.COV2.S vaccine versus placebo. The receptors derive from a person between 18 and 65 years old who received the Ad26.COV2.S COVID-19 vaccine or a placebo.

The J gene is TRBJ2-5, the V gene TRBV5-4; D unresolved. The ends were cut back, 4 bases at V and 7 bases at J, with 17 bases in the middle. Looked up from germline, CDR1 is SGHNT and CDR2 is YYREEE (reference sequence). The CDR3 loop spans 14 amino acids. In DNA, the CDR3 is TGTGCCAGCAGCCCGCAGAAAGAAGGCTGGACCCAGTACTTC. Encoded protein: CASSPQKEGWTQYF.

About this clone itself: The same CDR3 also results from other DNA sequences found in this sample. J is TRBJ2-3 and V is TRBV4-3, with D hard to call. Trimming removed 3 bases from V and 6 bases from J, with 7 bases in between. The V gene's germline CDR1 is LGHNA and CDR2 YSLEER. The CDR3 length is 12 residues. CDR3 region: CASSQLGDTQYF. CDR3 in DNA: TGCGCCAGCAGCCAGCTGGGGGATACGCAGTATTTT.

This clone was seen repeatedly, ten times or more. The chain recombines TRBV4-1 with TRBJ1-2; a weak D match, TRBD1 (5 bases). This CDR3 region has 17 residues. V lost 0 bases and J 3 bases, leaving 17 bases between the germline ends. CDR1 and CDR2 (germline): MGHRA, YSYEKL. The CDR3 reads CASSQESRGRAHYGYTF. CDR3 nucleotides: TGCGCCAGCAGCCAAGAAAGTAGAGGCAGGGCACACTATGGCTACACCTTC.

This chain links TRBV5-4 with TRBJ1-6, with D unclear. In germline, CDR1 is SGHNT, CDR2 YYREEE (reference sequence). V dropped 4 bases and J dropped 14 bases, with 19 bases sitting between them. The CDR3 consists of 14 residues. CDR3: CASSGTPAGRTLHF. The CDR3 bases are TGTGCCAGCAGCGGCACCCCGGCCGGCAGAACCCTCCACTTT.

This clone came up a few times. The genes are TRBV18 and TRBJ2-7; D remains ambiguous. CDR1 is KGHSH, CDR2 LQKENI, per germline. The CDR3 consists of 13 residues. Deletions cut 4 bases from V and 3 bases from J, with 10 bases between. CDR3 bases: TGTGCCAGCTCACTTCGCGACGGCTACGAGCAGTACTTC. It is translated as CASSLRDGYEQYF.

This clone was picked up one time. This sequence joins TRBV7-2 and TRBJ1-1; D gene ambiguous. The CDR3 extends over 14 amino acids. The V end was cut by 5 bases, the J end by 6 bases, with 16 bases between. The germline V gene has CDR1 SGHTA and CDR2 FQGNSA. In nucleotides, the CDR3 is TGTGCCAGCAGCCCCTCGGCTGGGGTAGCTGAAGCTTTCTTT. Translation gives CASSPSAGVAEAFF.

The chain combines TRBV6-5 with TRBJ2-3, with TRBD2 as a possible D gene (6 bases). Between the trimmed V and J ends, which lost 11 bases and 2 bases, there was a span of 17 bases. Germline V gives CDR1 MNHEY, CDR2 SVGAGI. The CDR3 runs 14 residues. The CDR3 DNA sequence: TGTGCCGGGGGTCTAGCGAAGTACACAGATACGCAGTATTTT. Protein: CAGGLAKYTDTQYF.

Only a few counts were recorded for this clone. The rearrangement uses TRBV6-6 and TRBJ1-6; TRBD1 matches at 7 bases. The CDR3 contains 15 residues. Germline trimming cut 10 bases from V and 7 bases from J; bases unmatched to any gene: 13. CDR1 is MNHNY and CDR2 is SVGAGI in the germline V gene (reference sequence). The CDR3 bases are TGTGCCATCAAAACTCAACAGGGGACGAATTCACCCCTCCACTTT. Translated, it gives CAIKTQQGTNSPLHF.

The V gene is TRBV5-4, the J gene TRBJ1-2; 7 bases are shared with TRBD1. Looked up from germline, CDR1 is SGHNT and CDR2 is YYREEE (reference sequence). After removal of 4 bases from V and 4 bases from J, the junction contained 1 base not matched to a gene. This CDR3 region has 12 residues. The CDR3 reads CASSRDSYGYTF. CDR3 nucleotide sequence: TGTGCCAGCAGCAGGGACAGCTATGGCTACACCTTC.

The J gene is TRBJ1-5, the V gene TRBV7-8; 8 bases are shared with TRBD1. V lost 1 base to trimming and J lost 5 bases; unmatched junction nucleotides: 7. Germline V gene lookup returns CDR1 SGHVS and CDR2 FQNEAQ. The CDR3 has 16 residues. The CDR3 DNA reads as TGTGCCAGCAGCTTAGGCAGGGGGCAGGAACATCAGCCCCAGCATTTT. It translates to CASSLGRGQEHQPQHF.

This chain connects TRBV7-2 to TRBJ2-3; 12 bases map to TRBD2. Trimming took 4 bases from V and 4 from J; bases not matched to a gene: 6. Germline CDR1 is SGHTA and CDR2 is FQGNSA. The length of the CDR3 is 16 residues. Here the CDR3 DNA reads TGTGCCAGCAGCTCCCTAGCGGGGGGGCGGTCAGATACGCAGTATTTT. It specifies CASSSLAGGRSDTQYF.

This clone is a singleton in its sample. V and J are TRBV15 and TRBJ2-7, with D maybe TRBD1 (6 bases). Between the trimmed V and J ends, which lost 1 base and 3 bases, there was a span of 16 bases. CDR1 LNHNV and CDR2 YYDKDF come from the germline V gene (reference sequence). The length of the CDR3 is 16 residues. CDR3 in amino acids: CATSRALGTKDYEQYF. The CDR3 nucleotides are TGTGCCACCAGCAGAGCCCTCGGGACAAAAGACTACGAGCAGTACTTC. Complete variable domain (other parts from reference TRBV15 and TRBJ2-7): DAMVIQNPRYQVTQFGKPVTLSCSQTLNHNVMYWYQQKSSQAPKLLFHYYDKDFNNEADTPDNFQSRRPNTSFCFLDIRSPGLGDTAMYLCATSRALGTKDYEQYFGPGTRLTVT.

The rearrangement joins TRBV5-4 to TRBJ2-7; a weak D match, TRBD2 (6 bases). The CDR3 totals 14 residues. The V and J ends lost 0 bases and 5 bases respectively, with 12 bases between them. CDR1 and CDR2 (germline): SGHNT, YYREEE (reference sequence). The CDR3 DNA is TGTGCCAGCAGCTTGGCCGGGGGTCCCCACGAGCAGTACTTC. Its protein product is CASSLAGGPHEQYF.

The chain couples TRBV6-5 to TRBJ2-1, with D unresolved. This CDR3 spans 14 amino acids. Germline V lookup: CDR1 MNHEY, CDR2 SVGAGI. Trimming took 0 bases from V and 9 from J, leaving 12 bases between them. The CDR3 is CASSYSLGYGEQFF. The DNA of the CDR3 is TGTGCCAGCAGTTACTCGCTGGGATACGGTGAGCAGTTCTTC.

V usage is TRBV4-1 and J usage is TRBJ2-7, with D maybe TRBD2 (5 bases). Trimming removed 2 bases at V and 5 bases at J, with 19 bases between. Germline CDR1 MGHRA, CDR2 YSYEKL. CDR3 size: 16 residues. CDR3 amino acids: CASSQTPAAVGDEQYF. CDR3 sequence (DNA): TGCGCCAGCAGCCAAACCCCGGCAGCGGTGGGTGACGAGCAGTACTTC.

This clone was detected only once. V and J are TRBV29-1 and TRBJ1-2, with unresolved D. The CDR3 sequence is 16 residues long. V shed 3 bases and J shed 4 bases, with 21 bases lying between them. Germline CDR1 is SQVTM and CDR2 is ANQGSEA. This CDR3 reads CSVDAASFRTGYGYTF. CDR3 nucleotide sequence: TGCAGCGTTGACGCCGCATCCTTCAGGACGGGCTATGGCTACACCTTC. Full variable domain (remainder filled in from reference TRBV29-1 and TRBJ1-2): SAVISQKPSRDICQRGTSLTIQCQVDSQVTMMFWYRQQPGQSLTLIATANQGSEATYESGFVIDKFPISRPNLTFSTLTVSNMSPEDSSIYLCSVDAASFRTGYGYTFGSGTRLTVV.

The chain has TRBV28 and TRBJ2-7, with D possibly being TRBD1 (9 bases). V was cut by 4 bases and J by 6 bases, with 19 bases left in between. The CDR3 spans 15 residues. CDR1 MDHEN and CDR2 SYDVKM come from the germline V gene. CDR3 protein: CASSSPDRGLGEQYF. CDR3 coding DNA: TGTGCCAGCAGTTCACCGGACAGGGGACTAGGCGAGCAGTACTTC. The complete variable domain, with remaining parts taken from reference TRBV28 and TRBJ2-7, reads DVKVTQSSRYLVKRTGEKVFLECVQDMDHENMFWYRQDPGLGLRLIYFSYDVKMKEKGDIPEGYSVSREKKERFSLILESASTNQTSMYLCASSSPDRGLGEQYFGPGTRLTVT.

The J gene is TRBJ2-1, the V gene TRBV6-5, with D possibly TRBD1 on 5 matching bases. CDR1 and CDR2 from the germline V gene are MNHEY and SVGAGI. V dropped 6 bases and J dropped 0 bases, with 12 bases sitting between them. CDR3 length: 15 residues. The CDR3 DNA is TGTGCCAGCAGAGGTCAAACAGGCTCCTACAATGAGCAGTTCTTC. This codes for CASRGQTGSYNEQFF.

The chain combines TRBV7-9 with TRBJ2-3, with D maybe TRBD2 (6 bases). The CDR3 is 13 amino acids. V lost 0 bases and J 7 bases, leaving 8 bases between the germline ends. The V gene's germline CDR1 is SEHNR and CDR2 FQNEAQ (reference sequence). The CDR3 loop is CASSLAGLNTQYF. CDR3 DNA: TGTGCCAGCAGCTTAGCGGGACTTAATACGCAGTATTTT.

This chain connects TRBV5-8 to TRBJ2-3, with 9 positions matching TRBD2. V lost 6 bases, J lost 0 bases, and 5 bases stayed unmatched. The CDR3 runs to 15 residues. CDR1 and CDR2 from the germline V gene are SGHTS and YDEGEE. The DNA of the CDR3 is TGTGCCAGCAACCAGCGGGGGGCGAGCACAGATACGCAGTATTTT. Its translation is CASNQRGASTDTQYF.

The V call is TRBV6-2 or TRBV6-3, the J call TRBJ1-1; D is undetermined. V lost 2 bases to trimming and J lost 1 base, with 11 bases between them. CDR1 MNHEY and CDR2 SVGEGT come from the germline V gene. The CDR3 has 15 amino acids. CDR3 region: CASSYRGPSNTEAFF. In DNA form, the CDR3 reads TGTGCCAGCAGTTACCGAGGACCGTCGAACACTGAAGCTTTCTTT.

This clone came up a few times. At one end the junction does not follow the germline gene, possibly because of a read error. The chain employs TRBV19 and TRBJ1-3; weak D call: TRBD1 (5 bases). This CDR3 is built from 13 residues. Looked up from germline, CDR1 is LNHDA and CDR2 is SQIVND (reference sequence). Here the CDR3 reads CASNIARDGDYHF. For the CDR3, the DNA is TGTGCCAGTAACATAGCCCGGGACGGAGACTACCATTTT.

The chain links TRBV9 to TRBJ2-2; weak D call: TRBD1 (6 bases). The germline gives CDR1 SGDLS, CDR2 YYNGEE. V lost 3 bases, J lost 1 base, and 13 bases lay in between. The CDR3 consists of 16 residues. CDR3 loop: CASSGGTGRNTGELFF. CDR3 DNA sequence: TGTGCCAGCAGCGGCGGCACAGGGAGGAACACCGGGGAGCTGTTTTTT.

The V and J genes are TRBV5-1 and TRBJ1-1, with D possibly TRBD1 on 6 matching bases. Germline CDR1 is SGHRS and CDR2 is YFSETQ. The CDR3 is 15 amino acids. With 3 bases removed from V and 5 bases from J, the gap between germline ends came to 17 bases. CDR3 region: CASSSQAGVGTEAFF. The DNA for the CDR3 is TGCGCCAGCAGCTCCCAAGCAGGGGTAGGGACTGAAGCTTTCTTT.

The chain carries TRBV24-1 and TRBJ2-5; TRBD2 is a possible D gene (6 bases). Trimming shortened V by 3 bases and J by 4 bases, and 8 bases separated the two germline ends. The CDR3 runs 13 residues. The germline CDR1 and CDR2 sequences are KGHDR and SFDVKD. For the CDR3, the DNA is TGTGCCACCAGTGATCACGGGGGAGAGACCCAGTACTTC. Its protein product is CATSDHGGETQYF.

The chain is built from TRBV9 and TRBJ2-3; no definite D call. V was shortened by 3 bases and J by 0 bases, with 5 bases between the two germline ends. In germline, CDR1 is SGDLS, CDR2 YYNGEE. The CDR3 sequence is 13 residues long. The CDR3 DNA reads TGTGCCAGCAGCGCCGCAAGCACAGATACGCAGTATTTT. It translates to CASSAASTDTQYF.

The CDR3 spells CASSSPLGVRGDYEQYF. Written as DNA, the CDR3 is TGTGCCAGCAGTTCCCCCCTAGGGGTTAGAGGGGACTACGAGCAGTACTTC. The chain recombines TRBV27 with TRBJ2-7; D is perhaps TRBD1 or TRBD2 (5 bases each). Per the germline V gene, CDR1 is MNHEY and CDR2 is SMNVEV (reference sequence). CDR3 length equals 17 residues. Between the trimmed V and J ends, which lost 4 bases and 3 bases, there was a span of 22 bases.

The V call is TRBV7-3, the J call TRBJ2-2; tentatively, D is TRBD1 (6 bases). The CDR3 is 17 residues long. Germline CDR1 reads SGHTA; CDR2 reads FQGTGA. V was trimmed by 2 bases and J by 2 bases, leaving 15 bases between them. The CDR3 is CASSLDPGTHNTGELFF. The DNA for the CDR3 is TGTGCCAGCAGCTTAGATCCAGGGACACATAACACCGGGGAGCTGTTTTTT. The entire variable domain, with the rest obtained from reference TRBV7-3 and TRBJ2-2, is as follows: GAGVSQTPSNKVTEKGKYVELRCDPISGHTALYWYRQSLGQGPEFLIYFQGTGAADDSGLPNDRFFAVRPEGSVSTLKIQRTERGDSAVYLCASSLDPGTHNTGELFFGEGSRLTVL.

This chain links TRBV20-1 with TRBJ1-1; D is perhaps TRBD1 (5 bases). The CDR3 sequence is 12 residues long. V dropped 3 bases and J dropped 8 bases, with 13 bases sitting between them. The germline CDR1 and CDR2 sequences are DFQATT and SNEGSKA (reference sequence). CDR3 protein: CSASMQGGEAFF. CDR3 coding DNA: TGCAGTGCTAGTATGCAGGGAGGGGAAGCTTTCTTT.